The next 11 T cell receptor beta chains were all read from a single sample in a study of blood T cells in healthy people across ages (dated by TCRdb to about 2015). The method was 5' RACE. Sequenced on an Illumina HiSeq 2500. A second PCR of about 7 to 12 cycles was run with a J-beta primer mix and a sample-barcoded 5' primer. The public reads were run again by TCRdb, first through fastp at Q25 and then through MiXCR, and only productive beta chains were kept. One record per CDR3 amino acid sequence lists the most common genes and DNA. The sample contains about 1.5 million distinct CDR3 sequences, approximately 39% of them found a single time. Around 4% of the sample is in the top ten clones. The sequencing sample was made of blood. The receptors were gathered from a woman aged 18-35 years in good health.

In this sample, this clonotype turned up a few times. This chain connects TRBV29-1 to TRBJ2-7; D is uncertain. The CDR3 contains 11 residues. V was shortened by 4 bases and J by 3 bases, with 7 bases between the two germline ends. The germline gives CDR1 SQVTM, CDR2 ANQGSEA. The CDR3 spells CSVGYVYEQYF. The CDR3 DNA sequence: TGCAGCGTTGGGTACGTCTACGAGCAGTACTTC.

This clonotype was seen a few times. The CDR3 loop is CASSPWEYSNQPQHF. The CDR3 DNA reads TGTGCCAGCAGCCCCTGGGAGTATAGCAATCAGCCCCAGCATTTT. This chain links TRBV9 with TRBJ1-5; no firm D call. The CDR3 contains 15 residues. Germline V gives CDR1 SGDLS, CDR2 YYNGEE. The germline V and J ends were trimmed by 4 bases and 0 bases, with 11 bases remaining between them.

V gene TRBV20-1 combines with J gene TRBJ2-3; tentative D call: TRBD2 (5 bases). Germline V gives CDR1 DFQATT, CDR2 SNEGSKA (reference sequence). The CDR3 is 14 residues long. With 5 bases removed from V and 7 bases from J, the gap between germline ends came to 19 bases. This CDR3 reads CSAPRAAGSHTQYF. The CDR3 DNA follows: TGCAGTGCTCCGCGGGCTGCGGGCTCCCATACGCAGTATTTT.

This clonotype was detected a few times. The V gene is TRBV27, the J gene TRBJ2-7; TRBD1 or TRBD2 may be the D gene (5 bases each). The CDR3 runs 15 residues. CDR1 MNHEY and CDR2 SMNVEV come from the germline V gene (reference sequence). V was cut by 5 bases and J by 2 bases, with 16 bases left in between. The chain's CDR3 is CASSNYRDGTYEQYF. The CDR3, as DNA: TGTGCCAGCAGTAATTATCGGGACGGAACCTACGAGCAGTACTTC.

This clonotype was seen a few times. This chain uses TRBV28 with TRBJ2-7, with D unclear. The V end was cut by 5 bases, the J end by 3 bases, with 14 bases between. Looked up from germline, CDR1 is MDHEN and CDR2 is SYDVKM. The CDR3 spans 14 residues. The CDR3 DNA sequence: TGTGCCAGCAGTGATAGTCTTGGAAGCTACGAGCAGTACTTC. Protein sequence: CASSDSLGSYEQYF.

V is TRBV27 and J is TRBJ2-7; D ambiguous. CDR1 and CDR2 (germline): MNHEY, SMNVEV (reference sequence). V shed 4 bases and J shed 2 bases, with 15 bases lying between them. There are 15 residues in the CDR3. The CDR3 spells CASSSLHDPTYEQYF. DNA for the CDR3: TGTGCCAGCAGTTCCCTACATGACCCTACCTACGAGCAGTACTTC.

The chain recombines TRBV6-5 with TRBJ1-4; TRBD1 might be the D (5 bases). The CDR3 length is 15 residues. V lost 5 bases and J lost 5, with 15 bases in between. The germline CDR1 and CDR2 sequences are MNHEY and SVGAGI. Here the CDR3 DNA reads TGTGCCAGCAGTAACGGGGGGACGGGGAATGAAAAACTGTTTTTT. Translating it yields CASSNGGTGNEKLFF.

This clonotype was recorded a few times. The chain's CDR3 is CASTAWGRGTLTDTQYF. In nucleotides, the CDR3 is TGTGCCAGCACCGCCTGGGGGCGGGGAACGTTAACAGATACGCAGTATTTT. This rearrangement joins TRBV6-2 or TRBV6-3 to TRBJ2-3; D is tentatively TRBD1 or TRBD2 (6 bases each). The CDR3 extends over 17 amino acids. V dropped 7 bases and J dropped 3 bases, with 23 bases sitting between them. Germline V gene data show CDR1 as MNHEY and CDR2 as SVGEGT.

The chain links TRBV28 to TRBJ1-1; TRBD1 agrees at 9 bases. V gave up 3 bases and J gave up 4 bases; unmatched junction bases: 9. Per the germline V gene, CDR1 is MDHEN and CDR2 is SYDVKM. This CDR3 comprises 16 residues. CDR3: CASSFIGTGRFTEAFF. The CDR3 DNA follows: TGTGCCAGCAGTTTTATAGGGACAGGGCGATTCACTGAAGCTTTCTTT.

The CDR3 DNA is TGTGCCAGCAGCGTAGAACCGGGACAGAACCCACAAGAGACCCAGTACTTC. This gives the protein CASSVEPGQNPQETQYF. This rearrangement joins TRBV9 to TRBJ2-4; TRBD1 aligns across 7 bases. TRBJ2-5 explains the end of the DNA better; the J call may be wrong. Germline V gives CDR1 SGDLS, CDR2 YYNGEE. The CDR3 totals 17 residues.

This clonotype appeared a few times. The V call is TRBV6-6, the J call TRBJ1-6; TRBD1 aligns across 9 bases. Trimming cost V 6 bases and J 9 bases; bases outside gene matches: 6. The CDR3 consists of 14 residues. Looked up from germline, CDR1 is MNHNY and CDR2 is SVGAGI (reference sequence). CDR3 region: CASRDGTGISPLHF. The DNA for the CDR3 is TGTGCCAGCAGAGACGGGACAGGGATTTCACCCCTCCACTTT.